The entry below gives a single T cell receptor (beta chain) sequence along with its context. Donors had no recently reported acute infections or vaccinations and were HIV-negative. These data belong to a study of shared clonotypes between healthy human individuals. Method: immunoSEQ multiplex PCR; TCRdb's copy keeps in-frame clones and lacks some. The sample consists of about 2.4 million clones, 80% to 95% of them appearing once. V was pared by 1 base and J by 14 bases, with 9 bases of the junction left unmatched. Germline CDR1 reads MNHEY; CDR2 reads SMNVEV (reference sequence). The length of the CDR3 is 14 residues.

This sequence was found in a man younger than 35 in good health. Some clones in this sample may be carry-over from other donors' samples. This rearrangement joins TRBV27 to TRBJ1-4; 8 bases are shared with TRBD1. The sequencing input was naive CD4+ T cells from PBMCs. As to subset: CD45RA+ positively selected. Here the CDR3 reads CASSLLDRAGVLFF. For the CDR3, the DNA is TGTGCCAGCAGTTTATTGGACAGGGCGGGAGTCCTGTTTTTT.